The 22 T cell receptor beta chains below were found in one sample sequenced in a study of CD8 T cells in ankylosing spondylitis. Via MiXCR, TCRdb re-called the 5' RACE reads, giving one row per CDR3 protein. This sample carries about 130,000 distinct CDR3 sequences, 7% of them seen once, and the ten largest clones take 9% to 15%. The sequenced sample was blood, either unsorted or a sorted T cell fraction (not recorded which). Receptors were obtained from a male donor with ankylosing spondylitis or in good health (not recorded which).

This clonotype has a count of ten or more. J is TRBJ1-1 and V is TRBV18; 8 nucleotides align to TRBD1. After removal of 2 bases from V and 4 bases from J, the junction contained 6 bases not matched to a gene. The CDR3 sequence is 15 residues long. Germline CDR1 KGHSH, CDR2 LQKENI. The CDR3 reads CASSPDQTGGTEAFF. In nucleotides, the CDR3 is TGTGCCAGCTCACCAGATCAAACAGGGGGCACTGAAGCTTTCTTT.

This clonotype has ten or more counts. The chain links TRBV5-5 to TRBJ2-1, with 10 bases lining up with TRBD2. The germline CDR1 and CDR2 sequences are SGHKS and YYEKEE (reference sequence). The V and J ends lost 5 bases and 0 bases, in that order; junction bases with no gene match: 11. The length of the CDR3 is 18 residues. CDR3 residues: CASRRGSGGASSYNEQFF. The CDR3 bases are TGTGCCAGCAGGAGGGGCAGCGGGGGGGCGAGCTCCTACAATGAGCAGTTCTTC.

This clonotype showed up many times. The genes are TRBV6-1 and TRBJ2-5; TRBD2 is a possible D gene (5 bases). The ends were cut back, 8 bases at V and 1 base at J, with 11 bases in the middle. The CDR3 is made up of 13 amino acids. Germline V gene data show CDR1 as MNHNS and CDR2 as SASEGT. Here the CDR3 reads CASQRRAQETQYF. In DNA form, the CDR3 reads TGTGCCAGCCAAAGGCGGGCCCAAGAGACCCAGTACTTC.

This clonotype was seen a handful of times. The CDR3, as DNA: TGCAGCACTTCGGACAGGGCGGGTGAAAAACTGTTTTTT. This codes for CSTSDRAGEKLFF. This chain uses TRBV29-1 with TRBJ1-4; 8 positions match TRBD1. The CDR3 has 13 residues. V lost 8 bases, J lost 7 bases, and 9 bases stayed unmatched. The V gene's germline CDR1 is SQVTM and CDR2 ANQGSEA.

This chain uses TRBV7-2 with TRBJ2-5, with TRBD1 matching 7 bases. The junction had 5 bases not matched to a gene; V was cut back by 9 bases and J by 1 base. This CDR3 region has 13 residues. CDR1 SGHTA and CDR2 FQGNSA come from the germline V gene. CDR3 region: CASHDRVQETQYF. CDR3 nucleotides: TGTGCCAGTCATGACAGGGTCCAAGAGACCCAGTACTTC.

This clonotype has at least ten counts. CDR3 amino acids: CSVEDPSGRWSETQYF. The CDR3 DNA sequence: TGCAGCGTTGAAGATCCTAGCGGGAGGTGGAGTGAGACCCAGTACTTC. This chain connects TRBV29-1 to TRBJ2-5; 11 nucleotides match TRBD2. V shed 0 bases and J 5 bases; nucleotides not matched to a gene: 8. The CDR3 has 16 amino acids. From germline, CDR1 is SQVTM and CDR2 ANQGSEA.

This clonotype appeared many times. The chain recombines TRBV5-5 with TRBJ2-1; 9 nucleotides agree with TRBD2. The ends lost 4 bases at V and 0 bases at J; junction bases unmatched: 5. Per germline, CDR1 SGHKS and CDR2 YYEKEE (reference sequence). This CDR3 has 16 amino acids. The CDR3 sequence: CASSPWTSDSYNEQFF. The CDR3 nucleotides read TGTGCCAGCAGCCCATGGACTAGCGACTCCTACAATGAGCAGTTCTTC.

As concerns this clonotype: This may come from a read error, since a much larger clone is one base off. The rearrangement links TRBV7-2 to TRBJ2-7; D gene ambiguous. CDR3 size: 11 residues. The germline V gene encodes CDR1 SGHTA and CDR2 FQGNSA. Here the CDR3 DNA reads TGTGCCAGCAGCCCCCGAGATGAGCAGTCCTTC. This translates into CASSPRDEQSF.

This clonotype has a count of ten or more. V usage is TRBV28 and J usage is TRBJ2-5, with 11 bases matching TRBD2. The CDR3 is 15 amino acids. The germline gives CDR1 MDHEN, CDR2 SYDVKM. V gave up 6 bases and J gave up 2 bases; unmatched junction bases: 5. This CDR3 is CASSLAGGQQETQYF. As DNA, the CDR3 is TGTGCCAGCAGCTTAGCGGGAGGGCAACAAGAGACCCAGTACTTC.

This clonotype was picked up many times. The V and J genes are TRBV28 and TRBJ2-7; 8 nucleotides line up with TRBD1. This CDR3 has 14 amino acids. CDR1 and CDR2 from the germline V gene are MDHEN and SYDVKM. The V gene end was trimmed by 6 bases and the J gene end by 5 bases; junction bases not matched to a gene: 9. The CDR3 bases are TGTGCCAGCAGGTGGACAGGGTTTGTTCACGAGCAGTACTTC. Translating gives CASRWTGFVHEQYF. The whole variable domain, remainder taken from reference TRBV28 and TRBJ2-7, is DVKVTQSSRYLVKRTGEKVFLECVQDMDHENMFWYRQDPGLGLRLIYFSYDVKMKEKGDIPEGYSVSREKKERFSLILESASTNQTSMYLCASRWTGFVHEQYFGPGTRLTVT.

This clonotype has at least ten counts. One end of the junction varies from germline; a read error may be responsible. The V call is TRBV5-1, the J call TRBJ1-1; D gene ambiguous. Germline assignment: CDR1 SGHRS and CDR2 YFSETQ. This CDR3 is built from 13 residues. The CDR3: CASSLAGQPDAFF. The CDR3 DNA is TGCGCCAGCAGCTTGGCCGGTCAGCCTGACGCTTTCTTT. The variable domain in full, completed from reference TRBV5-1 and TRBJ1-1, reads KAGVTQTPRYLIKTRGQQVTLSCSPISGHRSVSWYQQTPGQGLQFLFEYFSETQRNKGNFPGRFSGRQFSNSRSEMNVSTLELGDSALYLCASSLAGQPDAFFGQGTRLTVV.

This clonotype was detected ten times or more. The chain couples TRBV7-7 to TRBJ2-7, with 7 positions matching TRBD1. This CDR3 comprises 15 residues. Germline lookup yields CDR1 SSHAT and CDR2 FNYEAQ (reference sequence). Losses at the gene ends were 0 bases for V and 3 bases for J; bases not matched to a gene: 5. This CDR3 is CASSLALGQIYEQYF. As DNA, the CDR3 is TGTGCCAGCAGCTTAGCTCTGGGACAGATCTACGAGCAGTACTTC. The whole variable domain, filled in from reference TRBV7-7 and TRBJ2-7, reads GAGVSQSPRYKVTKRGQDVTLRCDPISSHATLYWYQQALGQGPEFLTYFNYEAQPDKSGLPSDRFSAERPEGSISTLTIQRTEQRDSAMYRCASSLALGQIYEQYFGPGTRLTVT.

This clonotype has a count of ten or more. The chain uses TRBV6-1 and TRBJ1-1; D uncertain. This CDR3 contains 13 residues. Between the trimmed V and J ends, which lost 5 bases and 3 bases, there was a span of 10 bases. Germline values: CDR1 MNHNS, CDR2 SASEGT. This chain's CDR3 is CASSNSKDTEAFF. CDR3 DNA sequence: TGTGCCAGCAGTAATAGTAAGGACACTGAAGCTTTCTTT.

This clonotype was seen at least ten times. The chain combines TRBV28 with TRBJ2-1, with D unresolved. Per the germline V gene, CDR1 is MDHEN and CDR2 is SYDVKM. The CDR3 has 15 residues. V lost 5 bases to trimming and J lost 0 bases, with 11 bases between them. The CDR3 nucleotides are TGTGCCAGCAGTGAGTTGGTCAGCTCCTACAATGAGCAGTTCTTC. The encoded protein is CASSELVSSYNEQFF.

This clonotype was observed many times. The chain is built from TRBV7-8 and TRBJ2-1, with 13 nucleotides matching TRBD2. In germline, CDR1 is SGHVS, CDR2 FQNEAQ. The CDR3 consists of 18 residues. Unmatched junction bases numbered 8, after V lost 2 bases and J lost 4 bases. The CDR3: CASSLSVKLAGGYNEQFF. The CDR3 bases are TGTGCCAGCAGCTTATCGGTTAAACTAGCGGGAGGGTACAATGAGCAGTTCTTC.

This clonotype was observed at least ten times. The chain joins TRBV12-3 or TRBV12-4 to TRBJ2-7, with D maybe TRBD2 (5 bases). CDR3 length equals 14 residues. The germline V and J ends were trimmed by 3 bases and 1 base, with 10 bases remaining between them. The CDR3 nucleotides read TGTGCCAGCAGTTTTTTCGGGGTTTCCTACGAGCAGTACTTC. Protein sequence: CASSFFGVSYEQYF.

With regard to this clonotype: This may arise from a read error, as a much more abundant clone is one base away. This chain links TRBV12-3 or TRBV12-4 with TRBJ2-3, with D possibly matching TRBD2 (5 bases). The CDR3 runs to 15 residues. CDR3 sequence: CASVSSGIPTDAQYF. CDR3 nucleotide sequence: TGTGCCAGCGTTAGTTCCGGGATCCCCACAGATGCGCAGTATTTT.

As to this clonotype: Possible read error: a much larger clone is one base away. This sequence joins TRBV12-3 or TRBV12-4 and TRBJ2-5, with 7 bases fitting TRBD1. The CDR3 is 14 amino acids. The V gene end was trimmed by 5 bases and the J gene end by 5 bases; junction bases not matched to a gene: 8. CDR3 coding DNA: TGTGCCAGCAGTCTGAAGACAGGGCTGGAGACCCAGTACTTC. The encoded protein is CASSLKTGLETQYF.

There are many counts of this clonotype. This chain connects TRBV20-1 to TRBJ2-2; TRBD2 is a possible D gene (5 bases). With 0 bases removed from V and 3 bases from J, the gap between germline ends came to 11 bases. This CDR3 has 15 residues. CDR1 is DFQATT and CDR2 is SNEGSKA in the germline V gene (reference sequence). The CDR3 protein is CSARDIEEDTGELFF. For the CDR3, the DNA is TGCAGTGCTAGAGATATTGAGGAGGACACCGGGGAGCTGTTTTTT.

The table lists this clonotype with many counts. The chain has TRBV7-2 and TRBJ1-5; D unclear. The CDR3 loop spans 13 amino acids. Trimming stripped 0 bases from V and 6 bases from J, with 6 bases between. CDR1 and CDR2 from the germline V gene are SGHTA and FQGNSA. CDR3 in DNA: TGTGCCAGCAGCTTAGCTTTTCTTCAGCCCCAGCATTTT. Its protein is CASSLAFLQPQHF.

This clonotype was observed many times. The chain is built from TRBV5-6 and TRBJ2-1; 8 nucleotides line up with TRBD2. The trim removed 4 bases at V and 9 bases at J, leaving 12 bases unmatched. Looked up from germline, CDR1 is SGHDT and CDR2 is YYEEEE. CDR3 size: 15 residues. The CDR3 region is CASSPGTRFAGEQFF. The DNA of the CDR3 is TGTGCCAGCAGCCCTGGGACTAGGTTCGCTGGTGAGCAGTTCTTC.

This clonotype occurred many times. The CDR3 bases are TGCAGTGCCCCGGGACAGGGTAATCAGCCCCAGCATTTT. It encodes CSAPGQGNQPQHF. The J gene is TRBJ1-5, the V gene TRBV20-1; TRBD1 agrees at 9 bases. Germline V gives CDR1 DFQATT, CDR2 SNEGSKA (reference sequence). CDR3 length: 13 residues. V shed 6 bases and J 4 bases; nucleotides not matched to a gene: 4.